The 9 T cell receptor beta chains in this list originate from one sample, sequenced in a study of beta chain features in type 1 diabetes. TCRB transcripts that were expressed got sequenced, as all of the isolated RNA had been reverse transcribed. TCRdb's copy holds only in-frame clones and misses some; the assay was immunoSEQ multiplex PCR. The sample includes just under 150,000 clones, 8.5% to 12% seen only once; the top ten take 1% to 1.5%. The sample consisted of naive CD4+ T cells from blood. These receptors were obtained from a man aged 18 to 35 in good health.

Regarding this clone: At the DNA level, this CDR3 is encoded by other sequences in the same sample as well. The chain employs TRBV30 and TRBJ2-5; TRBD1 agrees at 8 bases. CDR3 size: 12 residues. Germline trimming cut 5 bases from V and 4 bases from J; bases unmatched to any gene: 3. CDR1 and CDR2 from the germline V gene are GTSNPN and SVGIG (reference sequence). DNA for the CDR3: TGTGCCTGGCGTGGACAGGGAGAGACCCAGTACTTC. Amino acid sequence: CAWRGQGETQYF. Filled out from reference TRBV30 and TRBJ2-5, the complete variable domain reads SQTIHQWPATLVQPVGSPLSLECTVEGTSNPNLYWYRQAAGRGLQLLFYSVGIGQISSEVPQNLSASRPQDRQFILSSKKLLLSDSGFYLCAWRGQGETQYFGPGTRLLVL.

This sequence joins TRBV2 and TRBJ1-3; D uncertain. The CDR3 is 13 residues long. Trimming pared 6 bases from V and 4 bases from J, leaving 10 bases between. The germline V gene encodes CDR1 SNHLY and CDR2 FYNNEI. The CDR3 bases are TGTGCCAGCAGCTTGGACTCCGGAAACACCATATATTTT. It codes for CASSLDSGNTIYF.

This chain links TRBV19 with TRBJ2-2; 8 bases fit TRBD1. The CDR3 loop spans 15 amino acids. Germline lookup yields CDR1 LNHDA and CDR2 SQIVND (reference sequence). Unmatched junction bases numbered 6, after V lost 5 bases and J lost 4 bases. The CDR3 loop is CASSRQGSRTGELFF. DNA of the CDR3: TGTGCCAGTAGTCGACAGGGGTCCCGCACCGGGGAGCTGTTTTTT.

This clone has more than one count but fewer than ten. The chain couples TRBV7-9 to TRBJ2-1; TRBD2 agrees at 11 bases. The germline gives CDR1 SEHNR, CDR2 FQNEAQ (reference sequence). Unmatched junction bases numbered 6, after V lost 5 bases and J lost 0 bases. The CDR3 is 17 residues long. Here the CDR3 reads CASSLPSGGPSYNEQFF. CDR3 sequence (DNA): TGTGCCAGCAGCCTACCTAGCGGGGGGCCCTCCTACAATGAGCAGTTCTTC.

This clone was detected only a few times. The J gene is TRBJ1-5, the V gene TRBV6-5; possibly TRBD1 for D (5 bases). V was clipped by 3 bases and J by 6 bases, with 15 bases between them. Germline V gene lookup returns CDR1 MNHEY and CDR2 SVGAGI. This CDR3 contains 15 residues. The chain's CDR3 is CASSYTGRRGQPQHF. CDR3 DNA sequence: TGTGCCAGCAGTTATACCGGGAGGAGGGGTCAGCCCCAGCATTTT.

The chain joins TRBV21-1 to TRBJ2-3; the table calls TRBD2, which could not be checked here. TRBV21-1 corresponds to a pseudogene. CDR3 length: 17 amino acids. In DNA, the CDR3 is TGTGCCAGCAGCCTAGAGGGCTCCTCACGGAGCACAGATACGCAGTATTTT. Its protein is CASSLEGSSRSTDTQYF.

This clone was counted at least ten times. This sequence joins TRBV10-3 and TRBJ2-5; TRBD1 matches at 7 bases. Germline V lookup: CDR1 ENHRY, CDR2 SYGVKD. This CDR3 region has 13 residues. Trimming took 5 bases from V and 3 from J; bases not matched to a gene: 3. The CDR3 is CAISRQGEETQYF. The CDR3 nucleotides are TGTGCCATCAGTCGACAGGGAGAAGAGACCCAGTACTTC.

This clone occurred many times. The chain carries TRBV7-9 and TRBJ2-2; D perhaps matches TRBD2 (5 bases). The V end lost 5 bases, the J end lost 3 bases, and 19 bases lay between the germline ends. The CDR3 totals 17 residues. Germline lookup yields CDR1 SEHNR and CDR2 FQNEAQ (reference sequence). In nucleotides, the CDR3 is TGTGCCAGCAGCCCGGGGATAAGGGATGAGGACACCGGGGAGCTGTTTTTT. It is translated as CASSPGIRDEDTGELFF. Combining the CDR3 with reference TRBV7-9 and TRBJ2-2 gives the whole variable domain DTGVSQNPRHKITKRGQNVTFRCDPISEHNRLYWYRQTLGQGPEFLTYFQNEAQLEKSRLLSDRFSAERPKGSFSTLEIQRTEQGDSAMYLCASSPGIRDEDTGELFFGEGSRLTVL.

CDR3 coding DNA: TGTGCCAGCACCCCGGGGGGTACAGATACGCAGTATTTT. It translates to CASTPGGTDTQYF. The chain carries TRBV7-8 and TRBJ2-3, with 7 bases identical to TRBD2. The CDR3 length is 13 residues. Germline-derived CDR1 and CDR2 are SGHVS and FQNEAQ. V trimming: 7 bases; J trimming: 3 bases; junction bases outside the gene matches: 4. Drawing the rest from reference TRBV7-8 and TRBJ2-3, the complete variable domain is GAGVSQSPRYKVAKRGQDVALRCDPISGHVSLFWYQQALGQGPEFLTYFQNEAQLDKSGLPSDRFFAERPEGSVSTLKIQRTQQEDSAVYLCASTPGGTDTQYFGPGTRLTVL.